The present T cell receptor (beta chain) was sequenced within a study of blood T cell repertoires in COVID-19. The germline gives CDR1 SGHTA, CDR2 FQGTGA. The CDR3 length is 16 residues. The V gene end was trimmed by 2 bases and the J gene end by 1 base; junction bases not matched to a gene: 4. The data were produced by immunoSEQ multiplex PCR, yet TCRdb's version contains in-frame clones alone and is incomplete. The data hold 45,000 or so clones, with around 90% observed a single time. The sequenced sample consisted of peripheral blood. The chain recombines TRBV7-3 with TRBJ2-3; 9 bases map to TRBD2. This TCR derives from a woman older than 75 with active COVID-19. DNA for the CDR3: TGTGCCAGCAGCTTAGGCGCTAGCGGGGGCACAGATACGCAGTATTTT. It yields the protein CASSLGASGGTDTQYF.